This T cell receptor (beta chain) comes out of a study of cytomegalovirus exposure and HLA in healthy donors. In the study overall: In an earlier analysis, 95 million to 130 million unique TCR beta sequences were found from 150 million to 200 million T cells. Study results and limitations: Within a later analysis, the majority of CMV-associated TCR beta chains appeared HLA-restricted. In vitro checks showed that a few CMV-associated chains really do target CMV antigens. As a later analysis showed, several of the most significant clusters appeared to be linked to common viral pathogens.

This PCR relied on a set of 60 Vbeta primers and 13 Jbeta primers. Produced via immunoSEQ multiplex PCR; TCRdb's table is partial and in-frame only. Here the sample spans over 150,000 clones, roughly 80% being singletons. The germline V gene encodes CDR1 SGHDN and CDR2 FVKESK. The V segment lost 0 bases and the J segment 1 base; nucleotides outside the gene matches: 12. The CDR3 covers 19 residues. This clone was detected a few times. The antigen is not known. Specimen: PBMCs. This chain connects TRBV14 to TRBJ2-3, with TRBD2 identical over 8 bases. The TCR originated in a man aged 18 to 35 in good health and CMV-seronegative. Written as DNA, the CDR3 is TGTGCCAGCAGCCAAGATTCTTGGCGGGAGGCAGCGCGCACAGATACGCAGTATTTT. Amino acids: CASSQDSWREAARTDTQYF. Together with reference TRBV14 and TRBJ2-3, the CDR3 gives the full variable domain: EAGVTQFPSHSVIEKGQTVTLRCDPISGHDNLYWYRRVMGKEIKFLLHFVKESKQDESGMPNNRFLAERTGGTYSTLKVQPAELEDSGVYFCASSQDSWREAARTDTQYFGPGTRLTVL.